This TCR beta chain was documented in a study of T cell responses to AZD1222 COVID-19 vaccine. Study-wide background: Second-dose groups at about 4 or about 12 weeks were pooled.

About this clone: Its antigen is undetermined.

Produced via immunoSEQ multiplex PCR; TCRdb's table is partial and in-frame only. The table includes 45,000 to 55,000 clones, around 84% detected once. The study, taken as a whole, reports: Across spike, vaccine-associated CD4 TCRs were found, dominant at 160-218 and 743-854. Epitopes outside B.1.351 and B.1.1.7 mutated regions reportedly drew nearly half of spike TCRs.

This TCR came from an adult in good health. The specimen was peripheral blood, collected on day 0 of AZD1222 vaccination.

CDR3 sequence (DNA): TGTGCCAGCAGCTGGACTAGCGGGATCTCCGGGGAGCTGTTTTTT. Translated, it gives CASSWTSGISGELFF. The chain is built from TRBV7-2 and TRBJ2-2; the match to TRBD2 covers 12 bases. The germline gives CDR1 SGHTA, CDR2 FQGNSA. Trimming removed 4 bases from V and 6 bases from J; junction bases left unmatched: 3. The length of the CDR3 is 15 residues. Full variable domain (outside the CDR3, taken from reference TRBV7-2 and TRBJ2-2): GAGVSQSPSNKVTEKGKDVELRCDPISGHTALYWYRQSLGQGLEFLIYFQGNSAPDKSGLPSDRFSAERTGGSVSTLTIQRTQQEDSAVYLCASSWTSGISGELFFGEGSRLTVL.